This T cell receptor (beta chain) is from a study of blood T cell repertoires in COVID-19. The age range of participants was 18 to 89 years, with residence in about 25 US areas. Participants' own reports of clinical history determined their cohort assignment. Each recovered donor of Cohort 3 presented with two negative PCRs, clearance, or symptom resolution. Per the original data handling: Estimation of nucleated cell counts relied on the amplification of reference gene primers. Libraries were prepared by immunoSEQ multiplex PCR; TCRdb keeps only in-frame clonotypes and omits some of them. V and J calls and clone size are as listed in that table; D and trimming were resolved from the DNA. The sample shows around 480,000 clones, 75% to 90% of them seen only once. Sequenced material: PBMCs or T cells enriched from blood (not recorded which). The clonotype originates from a woman aged 18-29 years who had recovered from COVID-19.

The CDR3 nucleotides read TGCAGCGTTGGCCCCCGGTGGAACCGGGGTGCGAACACCGGGGAGCTGTTTTTT. Its protein product is CSVGPRWNRGANTGELFF. V gene TRBV29-1 combines with J gene TRBJ2-2; tentative D call: TRBD2 (5 bases). V lost 4 bases and J lost 0, with 21 bases in between. The CDR3 runs to 18 residues. From germline, CDR1 is SQVTM and CDR2 ANQGSEA.